This T cell receptor (beta chain) stems from a study of blood T cell repertoires in COVID-19 (dated by TCRdb to 2020 to 2022). Notes on the research overall: The collaborator samples originated in the United States, Italy and Spain and spanned the acute and convalescent phases of COVID-19. The repertoires were released in a freely available public database meant as a resource for research on the immune response to SARS-CoV-2. The sample metadata nearly always contained a de-identified subject ID, COVID-19 status, age in years and sex. Where available, HLA class I and class II types were obtained from metadata supplied by the sample provider rather than from assay-based typing. Subjects who had been exposed to COVID-19, were actively infected with it, or had recovered from it provided the deeply sampled blood TCRbeta repertoires that made up the dataset. The material from the prospective study consisted of cDNA or gDNA derived from T cells, B-cell-depleted T cells, or PBMCs. Samples came from the ongoing ImmuneRACE study (first 160 participants) plus 1,254 subjects from 6 global collaborators. The investigation overall reported the following: How much clinical and demographic metadata was included differed by source and by participant, and the metadata was provided uncurated.

The CDR3 goes from the cysteine to the phenylalanine over 16 residues. Only the CDR3 part of the read is kept: 48 bases, read in frame from the first base. TCRbeta CDR3 regions were amplified from genomic DNA using the immunoSEQ Assay, a bias-controlled multiplex PCR. The study's own analysis went as follows. The number of nucleated cells in each sample was estimated from the amplification of reference gene primers within the assay. To quantify the absolute abundance of each unique TCRbeta CDR3 rearrangement, sequence reads were collapsed and filtered. Productive Simpson clonality was computed per sample as the square root of Simpson's diversity index over productive rearrangements. The table comes from immuneACCESS by way of TCRdb, which keeps in-frame sequences with V and J called. Part of the clones is missing from these tables; in studies checked, under half for an unresolved V gene and the rest for unknown reasons. V and J calls and clone size are copied from that table; D and trimming were computed from the DNA. This sample holds roughly 90,000 clones; 86% were observed only once. The ten largest account for roughly 25% of the sample.

Collaborating institutions collected whole blood in K2EDTA tubes following their own protocols. For TCRbeta analysis, collaborators shipped samples as frozen whole blood, isolated PBMCs, or DNA extracted from either of those sample types. Remarks on this clone: The antigen it recognizes is unknown. No base quality information exists; no much larger clone differs at one position.

Sequencing was done on a sample of peripheral blood. The chain is encoded by TRBV21-1 joined to TRBJ1-5. TRBV21-1 is listed as a pseudogene. The clonotype originates from a human donor in a cohort sampled during active COVID-19. The CDR3 protein sequence reads: CASSSPTGGARQPQHF. DNA sequence: TGTGCCAGCAGCTCCCCTACGGGGGGGGCTCGACAGCCCCAGCATTTT.